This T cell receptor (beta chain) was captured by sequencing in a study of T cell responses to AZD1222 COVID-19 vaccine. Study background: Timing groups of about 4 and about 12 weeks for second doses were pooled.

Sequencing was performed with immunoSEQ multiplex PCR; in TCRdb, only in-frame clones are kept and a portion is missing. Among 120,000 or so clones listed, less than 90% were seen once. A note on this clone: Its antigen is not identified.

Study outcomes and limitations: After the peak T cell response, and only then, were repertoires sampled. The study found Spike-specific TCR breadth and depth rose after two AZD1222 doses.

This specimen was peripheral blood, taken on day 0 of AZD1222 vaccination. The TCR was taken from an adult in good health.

The CDR3 coding sequence is TGTGCCAGCAGCGAAGGGGGACGGGGGAACTATGGCTACACCTTC. It codes for CASSEGGRGNYGYTF. The gene calls are TRBV5-6 and TRBJ1-2, with a tentative D call TRBD1 (6 bases). CDR1 and CDR2 from the germline V gene are SGHDT and YYEEEE. V shed 4 bases and J shed 2 bases, with 15 bases lying between them. The CDR3 loop spans 15 amino acids.